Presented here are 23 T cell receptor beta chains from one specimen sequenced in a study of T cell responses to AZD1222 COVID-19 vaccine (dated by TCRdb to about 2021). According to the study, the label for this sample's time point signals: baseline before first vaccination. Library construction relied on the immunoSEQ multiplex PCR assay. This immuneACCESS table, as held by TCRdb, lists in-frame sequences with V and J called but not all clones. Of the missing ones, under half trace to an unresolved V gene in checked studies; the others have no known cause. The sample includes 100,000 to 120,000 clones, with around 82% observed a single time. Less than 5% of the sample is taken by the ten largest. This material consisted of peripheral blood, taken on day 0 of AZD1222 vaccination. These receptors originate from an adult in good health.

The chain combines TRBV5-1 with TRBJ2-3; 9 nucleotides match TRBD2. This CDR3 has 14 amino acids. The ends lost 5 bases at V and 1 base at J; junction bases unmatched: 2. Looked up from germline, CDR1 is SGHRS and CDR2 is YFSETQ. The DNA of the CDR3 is TGCGCCAGCAGACGGACTAGCGGCACAGATACGCAGTATTTT. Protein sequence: CASRRTSGTDTQYF.

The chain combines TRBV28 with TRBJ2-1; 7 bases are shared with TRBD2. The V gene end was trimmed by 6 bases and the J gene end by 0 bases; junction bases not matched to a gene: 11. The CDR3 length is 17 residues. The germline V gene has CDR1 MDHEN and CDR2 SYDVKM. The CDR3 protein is CASSLGEGTNSYNEQFF. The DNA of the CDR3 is TGTGCCAGCAGCCTGGGAGAGGGGACTAACTCCTACAATGAGCAGTTCTTC. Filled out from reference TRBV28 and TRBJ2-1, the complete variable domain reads DVKVTQSSRYLVKRTGEKVFLECVQDMDHENMFWYRQDPGLGLRLIYFSYDVKMKEKGDIPEGYSVSREKKERFSLILESASTNQTSMYLCASSLGEGTNSYNEQFFGPGTRLTVL.

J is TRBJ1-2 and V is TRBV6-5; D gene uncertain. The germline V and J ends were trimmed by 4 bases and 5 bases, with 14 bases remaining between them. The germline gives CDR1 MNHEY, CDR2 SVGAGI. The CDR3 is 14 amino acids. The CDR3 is CASSFGPQSYGYTF. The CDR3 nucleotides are TGTGCCAGCAGTTTCGGGCCCCAGTCGTATGGCTACACCTTC.

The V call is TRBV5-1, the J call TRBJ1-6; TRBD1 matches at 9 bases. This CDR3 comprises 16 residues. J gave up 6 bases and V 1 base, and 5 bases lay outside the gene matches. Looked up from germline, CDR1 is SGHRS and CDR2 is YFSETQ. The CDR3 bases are TGCGCCAGCAGCTTGACGCCGGGACAGGGTAATTCACCCCTCCACTTT. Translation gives CASSLTPGQGNSPLHF.

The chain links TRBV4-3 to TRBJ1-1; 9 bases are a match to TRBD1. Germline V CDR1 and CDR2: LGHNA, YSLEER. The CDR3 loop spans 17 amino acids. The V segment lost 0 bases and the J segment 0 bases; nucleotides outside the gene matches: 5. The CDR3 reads CASSQDWTGVLNTEAFF. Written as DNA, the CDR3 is TGCGCCAGCAGCCAAGACTGGACAGGGGTCTTGAACACTGAAGCTTTCTTT.

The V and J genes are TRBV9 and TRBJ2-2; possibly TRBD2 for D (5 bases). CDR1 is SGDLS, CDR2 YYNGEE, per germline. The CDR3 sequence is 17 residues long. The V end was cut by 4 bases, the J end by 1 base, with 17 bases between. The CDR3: CASSKRRPRGNTGELFF. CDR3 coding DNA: TGTGCCAGCAGCAAACGCCGGCCCCGGGGGAACACCGGGGAGCTGTTTTTT.

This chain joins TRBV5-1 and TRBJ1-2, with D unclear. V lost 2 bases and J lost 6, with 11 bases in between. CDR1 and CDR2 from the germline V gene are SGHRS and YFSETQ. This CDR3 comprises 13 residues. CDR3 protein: CASSFGRLDGYTF. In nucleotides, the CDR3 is TGCGCCAGCAGCTTCGGCAGGTTGGATGGCTACACCTTC.

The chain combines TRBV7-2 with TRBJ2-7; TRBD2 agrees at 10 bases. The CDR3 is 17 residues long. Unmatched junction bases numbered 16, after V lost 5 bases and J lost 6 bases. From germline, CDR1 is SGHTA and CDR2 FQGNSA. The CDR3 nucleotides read TGTGCCAGCAGCCCTCTCCTAGCGGGAGACTCACGGGTCGAGCAGTACTTC. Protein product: CASSPLLAGDSRVEQYF.

CDR3 in amino acids: CAWSAGQGYEQYF. In nucleotides, the CDR3 is TGTGCCTGGAGTGCCGGACAGGGCTACGAGCAGTACTTC. The V call is TRBV30, the J call TRBJ2-7; TRBD1 agrees at 8 bases. V shed 1 base, J shed 3 bases, and the junction held 2 bases outside the gene matches. Germline V lookup: CDR1 GTSNPN, CDR2 SVGIG (reference sequence). The CDR3 length is 13 residues.

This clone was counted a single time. The CDR3 DNA reads as TGTGCCAGTAGTATAACAGGGGTTAGCAATCAGCCCCAGCATTTT. This gives the protein CASSITGVSNQPQHF. This rearrangement joins TRBV19 to TRBJ1-5; 7 bases are a match to TRBD1. Germline V lookup: CDR1 LNHDA, CDR2 SQIVND (reference sequence). Losses at the gene ends were 2 bases for V and 0 bases for J; bases not matched to a gene: 1. The CDR3 runs 15 residues.

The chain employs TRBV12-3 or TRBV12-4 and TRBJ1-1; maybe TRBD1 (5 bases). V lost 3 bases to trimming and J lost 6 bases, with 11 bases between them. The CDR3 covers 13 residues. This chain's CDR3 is CASSFRTIPEAFF. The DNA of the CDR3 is TGTGCCAGCAGTTTTCGGACAATACCTGAAGCTTTCTTT.

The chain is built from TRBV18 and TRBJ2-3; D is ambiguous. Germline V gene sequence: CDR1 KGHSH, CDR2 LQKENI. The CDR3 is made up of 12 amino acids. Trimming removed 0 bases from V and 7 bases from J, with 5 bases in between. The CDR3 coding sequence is TGTGCCAGCTCACCACCGACTTATACGCAGTATTTT. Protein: CASSPPTYTQYF. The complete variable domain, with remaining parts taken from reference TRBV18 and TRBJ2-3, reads NAGVMQNPRHLVRRRGQEARLRCSPMKGHSHVYWYRQLPEEGLKFMVYLQKENIIDESGMPKERFSAEFPKEGPSILRIQQVVRGDSAAYFCASSPPTYTQYFGPGTRLTVL.

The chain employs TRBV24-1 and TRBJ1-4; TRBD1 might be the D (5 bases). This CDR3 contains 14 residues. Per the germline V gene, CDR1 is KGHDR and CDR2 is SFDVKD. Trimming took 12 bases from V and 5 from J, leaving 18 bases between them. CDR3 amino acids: CAGPRDRKNEKLFF. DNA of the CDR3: TGTGCCGGACCCCGGGACCGTAAAAATGAAAAACTGTTTTTT.

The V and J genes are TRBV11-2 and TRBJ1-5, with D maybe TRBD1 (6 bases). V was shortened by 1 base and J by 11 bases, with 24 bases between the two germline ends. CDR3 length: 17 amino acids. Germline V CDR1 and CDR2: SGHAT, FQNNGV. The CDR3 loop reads CASSLGFGQTSLGAQHF. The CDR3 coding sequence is TGTGCCAGCAGCTTAGGGTTCGGACAGACCTCTTTGGGAGCCCAGCATTTT.

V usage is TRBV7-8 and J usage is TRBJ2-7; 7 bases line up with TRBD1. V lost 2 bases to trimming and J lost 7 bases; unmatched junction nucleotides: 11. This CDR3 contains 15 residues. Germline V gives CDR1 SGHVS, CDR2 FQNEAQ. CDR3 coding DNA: TGTGCCAGCAGCTTACCGGGACAGAGGGCTCGGGAGCAGTACTTC. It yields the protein CASSLPGQRAREQYF.

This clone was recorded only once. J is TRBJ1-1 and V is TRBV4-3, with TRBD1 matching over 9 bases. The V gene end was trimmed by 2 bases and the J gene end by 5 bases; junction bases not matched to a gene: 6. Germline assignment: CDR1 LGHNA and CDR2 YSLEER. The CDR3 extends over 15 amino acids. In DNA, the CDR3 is TGCGCCAGCAGCCAATCACAGGGGGCGAGAACTGAAGCTTTCTTT. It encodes CASSQSQGARTEAFF.

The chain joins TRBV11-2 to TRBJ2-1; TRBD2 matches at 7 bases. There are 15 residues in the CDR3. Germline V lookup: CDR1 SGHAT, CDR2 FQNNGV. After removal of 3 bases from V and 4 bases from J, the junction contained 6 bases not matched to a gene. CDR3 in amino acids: CASSFGASGYNEQFF. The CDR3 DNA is TGTGCCAGCAGCTTTGGAGCTAGCGGATACAATGAGCAGTTCTTC.

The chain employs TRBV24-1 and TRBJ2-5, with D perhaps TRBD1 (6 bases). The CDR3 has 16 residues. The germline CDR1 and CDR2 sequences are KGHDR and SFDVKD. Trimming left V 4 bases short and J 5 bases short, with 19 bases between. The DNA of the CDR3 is TGTGCCACCAGTGACCCGGGTCTCAGGGGTGTGGAGACCCAGTACTTC. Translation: CATSDPGLRGVETQYF.

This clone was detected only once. The CDR3 DNA reads TGCAGCGTCCGCGGGAGCGCAAATGAGCAGTTCTTC. Its protein is CSVRGSANEQFF. This chain joins TRBV29-1 and TRBJ2-1; 7 bases are shared with TRBD2. This CDR3 is built from 12 residues. Germline-derived CDR1 and CDR2 are SQVTM and ANQGSEA. V lost 6 bases and J lost 7; bases outside the gene matches: 6.

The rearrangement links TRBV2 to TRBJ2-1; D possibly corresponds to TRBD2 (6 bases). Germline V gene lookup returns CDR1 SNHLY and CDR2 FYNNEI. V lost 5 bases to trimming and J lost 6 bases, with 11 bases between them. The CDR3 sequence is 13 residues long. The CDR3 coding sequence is TGTGCCAGCAGTAGGAGGGAGGCCAATGAGCAGTTCTTC. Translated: CASSRREANEQFF.

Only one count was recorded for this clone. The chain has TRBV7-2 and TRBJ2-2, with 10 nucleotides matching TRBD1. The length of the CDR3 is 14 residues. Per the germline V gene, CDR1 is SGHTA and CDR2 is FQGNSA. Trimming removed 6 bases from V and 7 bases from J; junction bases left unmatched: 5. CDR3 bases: TGTGCCAGCAGGAGGGACAGGGGAAGCGGGGAGCTGTTTTTT. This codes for CASRRDRGSGELFF.

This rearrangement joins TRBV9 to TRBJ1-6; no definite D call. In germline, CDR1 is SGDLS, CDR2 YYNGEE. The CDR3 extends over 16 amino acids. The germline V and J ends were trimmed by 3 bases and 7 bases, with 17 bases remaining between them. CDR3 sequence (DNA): TGTGCCAGCAGCGCTTCGGACCTAAGGCCCAATTCACCCCTCCACTTT. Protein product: CASSASDLRPNSPLHF.

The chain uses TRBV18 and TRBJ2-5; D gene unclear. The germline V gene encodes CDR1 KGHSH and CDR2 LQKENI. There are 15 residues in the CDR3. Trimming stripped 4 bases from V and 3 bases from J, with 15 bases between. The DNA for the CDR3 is TGTGCCAGCTCACTAAGGACCGACTTCGAAGAGACCCAGTACTTC. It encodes CASSLRTDFEETQYF.